What follows is one T cell receptor (beta chain) and its context. The antigen is undetermined. This sample also contains other DNA sequences that code for the same CDR3. This sample is drawn from a study of shared clonotypes between healthy human individuals. Germline CDR1 and CDR2: SGHNT and YENEEA. Trimming cost V 0 bases and J 8 bases; bases outside gene matches: 9. This CDR3 is built from 16 residues. The input for sorted-subset replicate PCRs was around 200 ng DNA, tens of thousands of T cell genomes. How the authors handled the data: Filtering differed for immunoSEQ, which gave only junction sequences without quality scores. This table comes from immunoSEQ multiplex PCR, and its TCRdb copy is limited to in-frame clones, with some not included. V, J and clone size are those of that table, while D and trimming were read from the DNA. The table includes approximately 2.5 million clones, roughly 92% detected once.

Study results and limitations: Apart from blood, nothing was sampled; tissue repertoires likely differ. Naive subsets typically showed greater estimated richness than memory subsets.

The source material was naive CD4+ T cells sorted from blood. Subset indicated: CD45RA+ positively selected. This chain uses TRBV11-3 with TRBJ2-1; 8 bases are shared with TRBD2. This receptor was obtained from a man aged 18 to 35 in good health. The CDR3 DNA follows: TGTGCCAGCAGCTTAGACATCAGCGGGAGTGGTGATGAGCAGTTCTTC. Encoded protein: CASSLDISGSGDEQFF.